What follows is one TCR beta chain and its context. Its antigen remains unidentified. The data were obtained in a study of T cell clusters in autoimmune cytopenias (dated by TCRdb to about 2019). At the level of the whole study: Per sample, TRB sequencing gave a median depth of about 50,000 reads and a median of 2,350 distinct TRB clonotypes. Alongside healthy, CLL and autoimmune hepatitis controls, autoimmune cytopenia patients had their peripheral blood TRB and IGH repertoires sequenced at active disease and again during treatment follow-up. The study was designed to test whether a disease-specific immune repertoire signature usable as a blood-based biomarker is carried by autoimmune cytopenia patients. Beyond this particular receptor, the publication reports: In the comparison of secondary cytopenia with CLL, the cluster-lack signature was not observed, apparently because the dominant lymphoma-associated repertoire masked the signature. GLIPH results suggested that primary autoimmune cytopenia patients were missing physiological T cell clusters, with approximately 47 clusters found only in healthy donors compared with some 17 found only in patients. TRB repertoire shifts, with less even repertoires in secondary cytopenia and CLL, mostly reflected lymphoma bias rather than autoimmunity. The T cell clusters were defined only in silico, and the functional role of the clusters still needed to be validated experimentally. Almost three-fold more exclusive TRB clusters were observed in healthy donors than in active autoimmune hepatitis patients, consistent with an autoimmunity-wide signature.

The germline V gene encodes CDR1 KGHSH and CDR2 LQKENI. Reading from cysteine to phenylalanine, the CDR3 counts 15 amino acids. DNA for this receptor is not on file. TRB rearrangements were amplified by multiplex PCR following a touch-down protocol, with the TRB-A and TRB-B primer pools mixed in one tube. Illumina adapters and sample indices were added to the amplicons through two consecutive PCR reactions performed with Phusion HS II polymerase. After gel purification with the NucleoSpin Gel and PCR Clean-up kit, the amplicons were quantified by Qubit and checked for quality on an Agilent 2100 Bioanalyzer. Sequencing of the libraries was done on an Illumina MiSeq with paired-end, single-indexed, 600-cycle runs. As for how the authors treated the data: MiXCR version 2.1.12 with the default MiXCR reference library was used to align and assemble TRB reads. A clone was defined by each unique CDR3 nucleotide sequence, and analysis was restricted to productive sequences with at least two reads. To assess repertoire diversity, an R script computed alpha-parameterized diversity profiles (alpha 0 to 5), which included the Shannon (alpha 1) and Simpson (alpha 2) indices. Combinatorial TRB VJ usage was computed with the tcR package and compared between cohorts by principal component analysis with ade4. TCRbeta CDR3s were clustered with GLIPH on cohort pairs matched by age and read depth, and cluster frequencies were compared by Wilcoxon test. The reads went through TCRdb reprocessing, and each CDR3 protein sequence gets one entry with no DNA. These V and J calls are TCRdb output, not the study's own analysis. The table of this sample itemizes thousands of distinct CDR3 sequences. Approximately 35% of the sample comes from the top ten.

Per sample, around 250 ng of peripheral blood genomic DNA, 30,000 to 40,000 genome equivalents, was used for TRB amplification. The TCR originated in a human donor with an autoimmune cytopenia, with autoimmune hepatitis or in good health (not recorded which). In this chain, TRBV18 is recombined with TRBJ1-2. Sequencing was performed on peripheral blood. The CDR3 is CASSPEITLYYGYTF.